These 6 T cell receptor beta chains were sequenced from one sample in a study of cytomegalovirus exposure and HLA in healthy donors. The PCR made use of 60 Vbeta and 13 Jbeta primers. Measured with immunoSEQ multiplex PCR; TCRdb has only the in-frame clones, and not every one. The sample records about 170,000 clones, around 80% being singletons. Material for sequencing was PBMCs. These TCRs come from a woman in her 50s in good health and CMV-seropositive.

This chain connects TRBV28 to TRBJ2-7, with 9 bases that match TRBD2. This CDR3 region has 14 residues. The V and J ends lost 3 bases and 6 bases, in that order; junction bases with no gene match: 6. Looked up from germline, CDR1 is MDHEN and CDR2 is SYDVKM. The chain's CDR3 is CASSLLAGSGEQYF. DNA of the CDR3: TGTGCCAGCAGTTTGCTAGCGGGATCTGGCGAGCAGTACTTC.

The chain couples TRBV30 to TRBJ2-2, with a possible D match to TRBD2 (7 bases). The CDR3 covers 14 residues. Germline loops: CDR1 GTSNPN, CDR2 SVGIG (reference sequence). V lost 0 bases, J lost 6 bases, and 11 bases lay in between. The chain's CDR3 is CAWSVGGGPGELFF. CDR3 DNA: TGTGCCTGGAGTGTAGGCGGGGGCCCCGGGGAGCTGTTTTTT.

This clone was detected a few times. This rearrangement joins TRBV4-3 to TRBJ1-4; D gene ambiguous. V gave up 0 bases and J gave up 7 bases, with 15 bases separating them. CDR1 is LGHNA, CDR2 YSLEER, per germline. The CDR3 totals 16 residues. CDR3 sequence (DNA): TGCGCCAGCAGCCAAGATGGGTCGGCCCGGGGTGAAAAACTGTTTTTT. This translates into CASSQDGSARGEKLFF.

The V call is TRBV6-6, the J call TRBJ2-7; TRBD2 agrees at 11 bases. V shed 6 bases, J shed 3 bases, and the junction held 7 bases outside the gene matches. Germline V gene sequence: CDR1 MNHNY, CDR2 SVGAGI (reference sequence). This CDR3 spans 15 amino acids. The CDR3 region has the DNA TGTGCCAGCAGGTCCGGGACTAGCGGATACTACGAGCAGTACTTC. Amino acids: CASRSGTSGYYEQYF.

The rearrangement uses TRBV5-3 and TRBJ1-1; D not resolved. TRBV5-3 is sorted into the ORF group, with uncertain function. The CDR3 consists of 15 residues. V shed 0 bases and J shed 6 bases, with 15 bases lying between them. CDR3 loop: CARSLAPLFSAEAFF. The DNA of the CDR3 is TGTGCCAGAAGCTTGGCCCCCCTTTTTAGCGCTGAAGCTTTCTTT.

The chain joins TRBV7-8 to TRBJ1-1, with D uncertain. Germline loops: CDR1 SGHVS, CDR2 FQNEAQ. Trimming removed 1 base at V and 1 base at J, with 7 bases between. The length of the CDR3 is 14 residues. This CDR3 reads CASSLVAGNTEAFF. CDR3 coding DNA: TGTGCCAGCAGCTTAGTTGCGGGGAACACTGAAGCTTTCTTT.